The rows below give T cell receptor beta chains drawn from one sample of a study of identifying expanded T cells in peripheral blood. Method: immunoSEQ multiplex PCR; TCRdb's copy keeps in-frame clones and lacks some. The data show around 82,000 clones, less than 90% seen once. Sample: blood. The receptors here all came from a person aged 18 to 70 in good health. CDR3s include the opening cysteine and the closing phenylalanine or tryptophan. D genes are given only for firm matches. Expanded clones are given a class, and other clones once, few, many or no size at all.

j_call | v_call | d_call | clone_size | cdr3_nt | cdr3_aa
TRBJ2-5 | TRBV18 | NA | NA | TGTGCCAGCTCACCAGAAACGGGAGCCCCCCAAGAGACCCAGTACTTC | CASSPETGAPQETQYF
TRBJ2-7 | TRBV15 | NA | once | TGTGCCACCAGCAGAGTACGACTGGGAACCTACGAGCAGTACTTC | CATSRVRLGTYEQYF
TRBJ2-5 | TRBV28 | TRBD1 | NA | TGTGCCAGCAGTTTCTTAGGGACAGCAAACCAAGAGACCCAGTACTTC | CASSFLGTANQETQYF
TRBJ2-1 | TRBV9 | TRBD2 | once | TGTGCCAGCAGTAGACTAGCGGGAGGGGGCGATGAGCAGTTCTTC | CASSRLAGGGDEQFF
TRBJ2-7 | TRBV29-1 | TRBD2 | NA | TGCAGCGTTGGGCGGACTAGCGGGACCTACGAGCAGTACTTC | CSVGRTSGTYEQYF
TRBJ2-7 | TRBV9 | NA | few | TGTGCCAGCAGCGTAGGTTATGCGTACGAGCAGTACTTC | CASSVGYAYEQYF
TRBJ1-2 | TRBV28 | NA | NA | TGTGCCAGCAGTTTACAGAAGTATGGCTACACCTTC | CASSLQKYGYTF
TRBJ1-4 | TRBV4-2 | NA | NA | TGTGCCAGCAGCCGTGGCAGCGTGAGTGAAAAACTGTTTTTT | CASSRGSVSEKLFF
TRBJ1-3 | TRBV5-6 | NA | NA | TGTGCCAGCAGCTTGGCCGGATCCTCTGGAAACACCATATATTTT | CASSLAGSSGNTIYF
TRBJ2-5 | TRBV19 | NA | NA | TGTGCCAGTAGTATAGATAAACAAGAGACCCAGTACTTC | CASSIDKQETQYF
TRBJ1-4 | TRBV27 | NA | NA | TGTGCCAGCAGTTTCGTACTAGGAAATAATGAAAAACTGTTTTTT | CASSFVLGNNEKLFF
TRBJ1-4 | TRBV7-2 | NA | once | TGTGCCAGCAGCTTCGACAGGTCGAATGAAAAACTGTTTTTT | CASSFDRSNEKLFF
TRBJ2-2 | TRBV9 | NA | NA | TGTGCCAGCAGCGGGGGACACCGGAACACCGGGGAGCTGTTTTTT | CASSGGHRNTGELFF
TRBJ2-1 | TRBV4-3 | TRBD2 | NA | TGCGCCAGCAGCCAGGTCCTAGCGGGAGGCTACAATGAGCAGTTCTTC | CASSQVLAGGYNEQFF
TRBJ2-1 | TRBV4-1 | NA | NA | TGCGCCAGCAGCCAAGAAGGGAGCGGAGGGGTGAATGAGCAGTTCTTC | CASSQEGSGGVNEQFF
TRBJ2-5 | TRBV13 | NA | NA | TGTGCCAGCAGCTTAGCTAGACAGGCCCCCTCGGGAGAGACCCAGTACTTC | CASSLARQAPSGETQYF
TRBJ1-3 | TRBV29-1 | NA | NA | TGCAGCGTTGGGGAGGGCCCTGGAAACACCATATATTTT | CSVGEGPGNTIYF
TRBJ2-5 | TRBV25-1 | TRBD1 | once | TGTGCCAGCAGTTTAGGGACAGGGAGGGAGACCCAGTACTTC | CASSLGTGRETQYF
TRBJ2-7 | TRBV7-9 | NA | NA | TGTGCCAGCAGCGTAGGGGGAAGCTCCTACGAGCAGTACTTC | CASSVGGSSYEQYF
TRBJ2-5 | TRBV7-8 | TRBD2 | NA | TGTGCCAGCGGGATAGCGGGAGCTCAAGAGACCCAGTACTTC | CASGIAGAQETQYF
TRBJ1-2 | TRBV19 | TRBD1 | NA | TGTGCCAGTAGTGCCAGCCCGGGACAGGGGATAAGGGGCTACACCTTC | CASSASPGQGIRGYTF
TRBJ2-7 | TRBV28 | TRBD1 | NA | TGTGCCAGCAGTGTGACAGGGGGAACCTACGAGCAGTACTTC | CASSVTGGTYEQYF
TRBJ2-1 | TRBV12-5 | TRBD2 | NA | TGTGCTAGTGCGTTTTTGAGGGCGGGAGACCACAATGAGCAGTTCTTC | CASAFLRAGDHNEQFF
TRBJ2-3 | TRBV18 | TRBD2 | NA | TGTGCCAGCTCCGGGACTAGCGGGGTGACAGATACGCAGTATTTT | CASSGTSGVTDTQYF
TRBJ2-4 | TRBV7-2 | TRBD1 | few | TGTGCCAGCAGCTTAGCCACAGGGGGGATAGCCAAAAACATTCAGTACTTC | CASSLATGGIAKNIQYF
TRBJ1-5 | TRBV19 | TRBD1 | once | TGTGCCAGTAGTTCGCAGACAGGGGGTAAGCCCCAGCATTTT | CASSSQTGGKPQHF
TRBJ2-3 | TRBV7-2 | TRBD2 | NA | TGTGCCAGCAGCTTCCGGGACTACCTCACAGATACGCAGTATTTT | CASSFRDYLTDTQYF
TRBJ1-2 | TRBV18 | TRBD1 | NA | TGTGCCAGCTCACCCCGGGACAGCGACTATGGCTACACCTTC | CASSPRDSDYGYTF